This TCR beta chain was captured by sequencing in a study of shared clonotypes between healthy human individuals. Overall study: CD4 naive and memory got three plates each, CD8 naive two, CD8 memory one. Findings of the study overall: Compared with clonotypes that all four donors shared, non-shared clonotypes had lower generation probabilities. What limited the represented genetic and exposure-history diversity was the small number of donors.

This table comes from immunoSEQ multiplex PCR, and its TCRdb copy is limited to in-frame clones, with some not included. The sample shows fewer than 850,000 clones, roughly 96% of them seen only once. The germline CDR1 and CDR2 sequences are SEHNR and FQNEAQ (reference sequence). This CDR3 spans 15 amino acids. J lost 6 bases, V lost 6 bases, and 11 bases had no gene match. Naive CD8 cells lacked CD45RO, underwent positive selection for CCR7 and left out terminally differentiated effector memory CD45RA+ cells. Adult donors, all healthy and HIV-negative, had no recent acute infections or vaccinations. A remark on this clone: What it binds is not known. The same CDR3 is also encoded by other DNA sequences in this sample.

The sample comprised naive CD8+ T cells sorted from blood. This receptor was identified in a man aged 25 to 40 in good health. The chain has TRBV7-9 and TRBJ1-2; 9 positions agree with TRBD1. The CDR3 DNA reads as TGTGCCAGCAGTCTATTAGGACAGGGGCGCGATGGCTACACCTTC. The encoded protein is CASSLLGQGRDGYTF. The full variable domain, its missing parts supplied by reference TRBV7-9 and TRBJ1-2, is DTGVSQNPRHKITKRGQNVTFRCDPISEHNRLYWYRQTLGQGPEFLTYFQNEAQLEKSRLLSDRFSAERPKGSFSTLEIQRTEQGDSAMYLCASSLLGQGRDGYTFGSGTRLTVV.